These 11 T cell receptor beta chains share one sample of origin, sequenced in a study of T cells in Graves' hyperthyroidism and ophthalmopathy. Using RNA transcripts as the source, TCR beta CDR3 regions were amplified. HTBI primers drove first-round RT-PCR of the TCR CDR3. One entry per CDR3 protein results from TCRdb running MiXCR on the multiplex PCR reads. The table lists some 600,000 distinct CDR3 sequences, more than 11% of them singletons. Sequenced: blood. These receptors all stem from a woman in her twenties or thirties with Graves' hyperthyroidism that later progressed to Graves' ophthalmopathy.

This clonotype was counted ten times or more. The rearrangement uses TRBV2 and TRBJ2-7, with unresolved D. This CDR3 has 12 amino acids. CDR1 is SNHLY and CDR2 is FYNNEI in the germline V gene. V dropped 4 bases and J dropped 3 bases, with 7 bases sitting between them. The CDR3: CASSVLVYEQYF. The CDR3 coding sequence is TGTGCCAGCAGTGTTCTGGTCTACGAGCAGTACTTC.

This clonotype was counted ten times or more. The chain couples TRBV12-3 or TRBV12-4 to TRBJ2-7; either TRBD1 or TRBD2 may supply D (5 bases each). Trimming cost V 3 bases and J 1 base, with 22 bases left between them. The CDR3 totals 18 residues. This CDR3 is CASSFVPGRDGTSYEQYF. Written as DNA, the CDR3 is TGTGCCAGCAGTTTTGTCCCTGGAAGGGACGGAACTTCCTACGAGCAGTACTTC.

This clonotype has a handful of counts. The V and J genes are TRBV6-2 or TRBV6-3 and TRBJ2-5; a weak D match, TRBD2 (5 bases). This CDR3 is built from 16 residues. The V gene lost 2 bases and the J gene lost 4 bases, with 17 bases spanning the gap. Germline-derived CDR1 and CDR2 are MNHEY and SVGEGT. The CDR3 region is CASSYEASGSRETQYF. Here the CDR3 DNA reads TGTGCCAGCAGTTACGAGGCAAGCGGATCCAGAGAGACCCAGTACTTC.

This clonotype was seen many times. The CDR3 protein is CASSFAIAGLYGYTF. DNA for the CDR3: TGTGCCAGCAGCTTTGCTATCGCAGGGCTTTATGGCTACACCTTC. The rearrangement links TRBV5-5 to TRBJ1-2, with D perhaps matching TRBD1 (5 bases). Germline values: CDR1 SGHKS, CDR2 YYEKEE (reference sequence). Trimming removed 2 bases from V and 5 bases from J, with 16 bases in between. There are 15 residues in the CDR3.

This clonotype was seen repeatedly, ten times or more. The V and J genes are TRBV20-1 and TRBJ1-3; D gene unclear. Germline CDR1 DFQATT, CDR2 SNEGSKA (reference sequence). Trimming stripped 1 base from V and 2 bases from J, with 6 bases between. This CDR3 contains 13 residues. DNA of the CDR3: TGCAGTGCTAGAGCCAGTCCTGGAAACACCATATATTTT. Its translation is CSARASPGNTIYF.

This clonotype was counted many times. This rearrangement joins TRBV27 to TRBJ1-2; D unclear. The CDR3 loop spans 11 amino acids. The ends were cut back, 4 bases at V and 4 bases at J, with 4 bases in the middle. The germline V gene has CDR1 MNHEY and CDR2 SMNVEV (reference sequence). The CDR3 DNA is TGTGCCAGCAGTTCGGGCTATGGCTACACCTTC. It codes for CASSSGYGYTF.

The chain uses TRBV3-1 and TRBJ2-1, with 7 bases lining up with TRBD2. Germline loops: CDR1 LGHDT, CDR2 YNNKEL (reference sequence). The J segment lost 6 bases and the V segment lost 0 bases, leaving 11 bases of the junction unmatched. The CDR3 has 17 residues. CDR3 loop: CASSQDGAGRFGNEQFF. CDR3 DNA sequence: TGTGCCAGCAGCCAAGACGGAGCGGGACGTTTCGGCAATGAGCAGTTCTTC.

The chain employs TRBV28 and TRBJ1-5, with D unresolved. The germline V gene encodes CDR1 MDHEN and CDR2 SYDVKM. The CDR3 consists of 14 residues. Trimming pared 4 bases from V and 0 bases from J, leaving 7 bases between. The CDR3 protein is CASSSKYSNQPQHF. The DNA for the CDR3 is TGTGCCAGCAGTTCCAAATATAGCAATCAGCCCCAGCATTTT.

In its sample, this clonotype was seen many times. V usage is TRBV20-1 and J usage is TRBJ2-2, with D possibly being TRBD2 (5 bases). This CDR3 spans 15 amino acids. CDR1 and CDR2 (germline): DFQATT, SNEGSKA (reference sequence). V lost 6 bases to trimming and J lost 4 bases, with 18 bases between them. CDR3 DNA sequence: TGCAGTGCCTTCCCCCCGGGTCGGGGCACCGGGGAGCTGTTTTTT. This translates into CSAFPPGRGTGELFF.

This clonotype was picked up a small number of times. The chain carries TRBV5-5 and TRBJ2-3; TRBD1 is a possible D gene (6 bases). In germline, CDR1 is SGHKS, CDR2 YYEKEE (reference sequence). Between the trimmed V and J ends, which lost 3 bases and 4 bases, there was a span of 15 bases. The CDR3 has 15 residues. The DNA for the CDR3 is TGTGCCAGCAGCTCCTTTGGTGAGGGGGCAGATACGCAGTATTTT. Residues: CASSSFGEGADTQYF. Full variable domain (rest looked up from reference TRBV5-5 and TRBJ2-3): DAGVTQSPTHLIKTRGQQVTLRCSPISGHKSVSWYQQVLGQGPQFIFQYYEKEERGRGNFPDRFSARQFPNYSSELNVNALLLGDSALYLCASSSFGEGADTQYFGPGTRLTVL.

The rearrangement uses TRBV28 and TRBJ2-1; 10 bases map to TRBD2. Looked up from germline, CDR1 is MDHEN and CDR2 is SYDVKM. This CDR3 is 13 amino acids long. The V gene end was trimmed by 8 bases and the J gene end by 6 bases; junction bases not matched to a gene: 4. The CDR3 here is CASLLAGANEQFF. DNA of the CDR3: TGTGCCAGCCTCCTAGCGGGAGCCAATGAGCAGTTCTTC.